Below are 30 T cell receptor beta chains sequenced from a single sample in a study of cytomegalovirus exposure and HLA in healthy donors. PCR involved 60 Vbeta and 13 Jbeta primers. Profiled with immunoSEQ multiplex PCR; TCRdb holds only in-frame clones, not every one. The repertoire holds 75,000 to 95,000 clones, with less than 65% as singletons. The sequencing sample was made of PBMCs. The source is a woman aged 25-40 years in good health and CMV-seronegative.

J is TRBJ1-1 and V is TRBV4-1, with a tentative D call TRBD1 (5 bases). The CDR3 spans 14 residues. Germline V CDR1 and CDR2: MGHRA, YSYEKL. V lost 0 bases to trimming and J lost 6 bases, with 11 bases between them. DNA of the CDR3: TGCGCCAGCAGCCAAGATTGGACAATCCCTGAAGCTTTCTTT. This sequence encodes CASSQDWTIPEAFF.

Comments on this clone: The same CDR3 can be traced to other DNA sequences in this sample. This chain connects TRBV6-4 to TRBJ1-5; D is unclear. Looked up from germline, CDR1 is MRHNA and CDR2 is SNTAGT. V was cut by 3 bases and J by 4 bases, with 13 bases left in between. The CDR3 consists of 15 residues. The CDR3 region has the DNA TGTGCCAGCAGTGATGTGCAGAAAATTAATCAGCCCCAGCATTTT. It codes for CASSDVQKINQPQHF.

This sequence joins TRBV28 and TRBJ2-7; 12 bases agree with TRBD1. J was trimmed by 6 bases and V by 3 bases; bases with no gene match: 6. Germline V gives CDR1 MDHEN, CDR2 SYDVKM. This CDR3 region has 15 residues. Here the CDR3 DNA reads TGTGCCAGCAGTTTTCCCGGGACAGGGGGCTTCGAGCAGTACTTC. Translation: CASSFPGTGGFEQYF.

V gene TRBV7-6 combines with J gene TRBJ2-3; tentatively, D is TRBD2 (7 bases). Germline V gene sequence: CDR1 SGHVS, CDR2 FNYEAQ. The V gene lost 5 bases and the J gene lost 1 base, with 16 bases spanning the gap. The CDR3 length is 16 residues. The CDR3 DNA follows: TGTGCCAGCAGCCTTGTAGGGGGGGGGCGCACAGATACGCAGTATTTT. This translates into CASSLVGGGRTDTQYF.

The V call is TRBV5-1, the J call TRBJ2-2; a weak D match, TRBD1 (6 bases). Germline-derived CDR1 and CDR2 are SGHRS and YFSETQ. The CDR3 runs 14 residues. The V and J ends lost 4 bases and 4 bases respectively, with 11 bases between them. The CDR3 bases are TGCGCCAGCAGCCCCAGGGGTAGCACCGGGGAGCTGTTTTTT. This gives the protein CASSPRGSTGELFF.

This chain connects TRBV29-1 to TRBJ2-7; tentatively, D is TRBD1 (5 bases). V lost 6 bases, J lost 3 bases, and 18 bases lay in between. Germline loops: CDR1 SQVTM, CDR2 ANQGSEA. CDR3 size: 14 residues. DNA for the CDR3: TGCAGCGTCGAGACCCGAATGGACAACTACGAGCAGTACTTC. Translation: CSVETRMDNYEQYF.

This clone was seen only a few times. The chain couples TRBV29-1 to TRBJ1-1, with TRBD1 as a possible D gene (6 bases). The V and J ends lost 5 bases and 1 base respectively, with 8 bases between them. In germline, CDR1 is SQVTM, CDR2 ANQGSEA. CDR3 length: 12 residues. In DNA form, the CDR3 reads TGCAGCGTTATACAGGGGAACACTGAAGCTTTCTTT. Protein sequence: CSVIQGNTEAFF.

In its sample, this clone was seen a few times. The chain links TRBV5-4 to TRBJ1-5; D possibly corresponds to TRBD1 (5 bases). V lost 3 bases and J lost 0, with 10 bases in between. Germline lookup yields CDR1 SGHNT and CDR2 YYREEE (reference sequence). This CDR3 is built from 15 residues. CDR3 sequence: CASSSDRYSNQPQHF. In DNA, the CDR3 is TGTGCCAGCAGCTCCGACAGATATAGCAATCAGCCCCAGCATTTT.

The chain combines TRBV5-6 with TRBJ2-5; D is ambiguous. The J call is in doubt because the DNA end fits TRBJ2-7 better. This CDR3 comprises 13 residues. The germline V gene has CDR1 SGHDT and CDR2 YYEEEE. CDR3 in amino acids: CASSPQVSYEQYF. CDR3 coding DNA: TGTGCCAGCAGCCCTCAAGTGAGCTACGAGCAGTACTTC.

In its sample, this clone was seen once. The chain joins TRBV2 to TRBJ2-5, with D tentatively TRBD1 (6 bases). The DNA end is a closer match to TRBJ2-7, so the J assignment may be wrong. CDR3 length equals 12 residues. Per the germline V gene, CDR1 is SNHLY and CDR2 is FYNNEI. The CDR3 coding sequence is TGTGCCAGCACAAGGACAGACTACGAGCAGTACTTC. This sequence encodes CASTRTDYEQYF.

The sample holds a few counts of this clone. The chain joins TRBV9 to TRBJ1-3; no reliable D call. Germline CDR1 and CDR2: SGDLS and YYNGEE. The CDR3 consists of 15 residues. V was clipped by 1 base and J by 4 bases, with 12 bases between them. CDR3 nucleotides: TGTGCCAGCAGCGTAAGGGTCTCGGGGGGAAACACCATATATTTT. It translates to CASSVRVSGGNTIYF.

This sequence joins TRBV27 and TRBJ1-5, with a weak D call TRBD1 (6 bases). The V end lost 5 bases, the J end lost 1 base, and 21 bases lay between the germline ends. CDR3 size: 18 residues. The V gene's germline CDR1 is MNHEY and CDR2 SMNVEV (reference sequence). In nucleotides, the CDR3 is TGTGCCAGCAGTAGAGGAAGGTCGGGGGGCGTCAGCAATCAGCCCCAGCATTTT. It is translated as CASSRGRSGGVSNQPQHF.

The genes are TRBV7-3 and TRBJ2-5; D might be TRBD1 (5 bases). The CDR3 has 12 residues. Germline V gives CDR1 SGHTA, CDR2 FQGTGA. Trimming cost V 5 bases and J 4 bases, with 8 bases left between them. The CDR3 bases are TGTGCCAGCAGCCTCAGGGCAGAGACCCAGTACTTC. Amino acid sequence: CASSLRAETQYF.

This clone was recorded once. The chain recombines TRBV7-6 with TRBJ2-2; D may be TRBD2 (5 bases). Germline V CDR1 and CDR2: SGHVS, FNYEAQ. The V and J ends lost 5 bases and 5 bases respectively, with 15 bases between them. This CDR3 has 15 amino acids. For the CDR3, the DNA is TGTGCCAGCAGCCCCGACTACCTGGGGACCGGGGAGCTGTTTTTT. It translates to CASSPDYLGTGELFF.

The rearrangement joins TRBV28 to TRBJ2-1; 9 bases match TRBD2. This CDR3 spans 16 amino acids. The J segment lost 9 bases and the V segment lost 5 bases, leaving 14 bases of the junction unmatched. Germline CDR1 is MDHEN and CDR2 is SYDVKM. CDR3 protein: CASSPRGSGSIGEQFF. The CDR3, as DNA: TGTGCCAGCAGTCCCCGGGGTAGCGGGAGTATTGGTGAGCAGTTCTTC.

This clone was counted between two and nine times. This rearrangement joins TRBV7-2 to TRBJ1-1, with D uncertain. CDR1 is SGHTA, CDR2 FQGNSA, per germline. The V end was cut by 7 bases, the J end by 0 bases, with 15 bases between. The CDR3 spans 15 residues. The CDR3 region is CASTFQVPMNTEAFF. CDR3 DNA: TGTGCCAGCACCTTTCAGGTGCCCATGAACACTGAAGCTTTCTTT.

A few counts support this clone. This rearrangement joins TRBV6-4 to TRBJ1-3; 9 bases fit TRBD1. Germline values: CDR1 MRHNA, CDR2 SNTAGT. The CDR3 spans 16 residues. With 0 bases clipped from V and 6 bases from J, the junction kept 6 bases outside the gene matches. This CDR3 reads CASSDSNRGQENTIYF. The CDR3 DNA reads as TGTGCCAGCAGTGACTCGAACAGGGGGCAGGAAAACACCATATATTTT.

The sample holds a few counts of this clone. This sequence joins TRBV27 and TRBJ2-1; 8 positions match TRBD2. The CDR3 runs 16 residues. With 6 bases clipped from V and 0 bases from J, the junction kept 7 bases outside the gene matches. Per the germline V gene, CDR1 is MNHEY and CDR2 is SMNVEV (reference sequence). CDR3 residues: CASSSSGAFSYNEQFF. The CDR3 DNA sequence: TGTGCCAGCAGCAGTAGCGGGGCTTTCTCCTACAATGAGCAGTTCTTC.

The V and J genes are TRBV6-5 and TRBJ2-7; a possible D gene is TRBD2 (5 bases). This CDR3 contains 15 residues. Germline V gene lookup returns CDR1 MNHEY and CDR2 SVGAGI. Trimming removed 6 bases from V and 1 base from J, with 16 bases in between. The CDR3 loop is CASRRTSLGSYEQYF. DNA for the CDR3: TGTGCCAGCAGACGAACTAGTCTTGGGTCCTACGAGCAGTACTTC.

The chain recombines TRBV18 with TRBJ1-6, with TRBD1 matching over 7 bases. Trimming removed 2 bases from V and 10 bases from J; junction bases left unmatched: 14. The CDR3 extends over 17 amino acids. Germline assignment: CDR1 KGHSH and CDR2 LQKENI. The CDR3 loop reads CASSPRRQGDLRSPLHF. CDR3 in DNA: TGTGCCAGCTCACCAAGGAGACAGGGTGATTTGCGATCACCCCTCCACTTT. The variable domain in full, with the rest retrieved from reference TRBV18 and TRBJ1-6, is NAGVMQNPRHLVRRRGQEARLRCSPMKGHSHVYWYRQLPEEGLKFMVYLQKENIIDESGMPKERFSAEFPKEGPSILRIQQVVRGDSAAYFCASSPRRQGDLRSPLHFGNGTRLTVT.

V and J are TRBV5-1 and TRBJ1-2, with 10 bases that match TRBD1. Unmatched junction bases numbered 11, after V lost 3 bases and J lost 6 bases. The CDR3 totals 16 residues. Germline V gene data show CDR1 as SGHRS and CDR2 as YFSETQ. This CDR3 is CASSSPLTGGTDGYTF. CDR3 nucleotides: TGCGCCAGCAGCTCCCCCCTGACAGGGGGCACGGATGGCTACACCTTC.

The rearrangement joins TRBV4-2 to TRBJ2-3, with 7 bases fitting TRBD2. The ends lost 4 bases at V and 0 bases at J; junction bases unmatched: 7. CDR3 size: 16 residues. CDR1 and CDR2 (germline): LGHNA, YNFKEQ. In nucleotides, the CDR3 is TGTGCCAGCAGCCGGGGAGCGGGGAGAAGCACAGATACGCAGTATTTT. Amino acids: CASSRGAGRSTDTQYF.

The gene calls are TRBV6-5 and TRBJ2-3; TRBD2 matches 7 bases. Trimming cost V 4 bases and J 0 bases; bases outside gene matches: 7. From germline, CDR1 is MNHEY and CDR2 SVGAGI. CDR3 length equals 16 residues. The CDR3 loop is CASSFTRGRSTDTQYF. In nucleotides, the CDR3 is TGTGCCAGCAGTTTTACGCGCGGGAGAAGCACAGATACGCAGTATTTT.

This sequence joins TRBV19 and TRBJ1-5; 7 bases are shared with TRBD1. There are 16 residues in the CDR3. CDR1 and CDR2 from the germline V gene are LNHDA and SQIVND (reference sequence). J lost 6 bases, V lost 6 bases, and 14 bases had no gene match. For the CDR3, the DNA is TGTGCCAGTAGATACCCCGGACAGGCCCCGTTTCAGCCCCAGCATTTT. This encodes CASRYPGQAPFQPQHF.

The V and J genes are TRBV5-5 and TRBJ1-2; tentatively, D is TRBD1 (5 bases). CDR1 and CDR2 (germline): SGHKS, YYEKEE (reference sequence). Between the trimmed V and J ends, which lost 3 bases and 7 bases, there was a span of 16 bases. This CDR3 is 14 amino acids long. This chain's CDR3 is CASSSSDTDGGYTF. Written as DNA, the CDR3 is TGTGCCAGCAGCTCCTCGGACACGGACGGTGGCTACACCTTC.

The V gene is TRBV7-9, the J gene TRBJ2-5, with TRBD2 identical over 11 bases. V gave up 5 bases and J gave up 3 bases; unmatched junction bases: 5. Germline CDR1 and CDR2: SEHNR and FQNEAQ (reference sequence). CDR3 length equals 15 residues. The CDR3 spells CASSETSGAKETQYF. CDR3 sequence (DNA): TGTGCCAGCAGCGAGACTAGCGGGGCGAAAGAGACCCAGTACTTC.

The CDR3 DNA follows: TGTGCCAGTAGTATAGAAAGGAGGCCCTCGGAGCCCCAGCATTTT. Encoded protein: CASSIERRPSEPQHF. The genes are TRBV19 and TRBJ1-5; no firm D call. V lost 0 bases, J lost 8 bases, and 14 bases lay in between. CDR3 length equals 15 residues. Germline CDR1 LNHDA, CDR2 SQIVND (reference sequence).

Only one count was recorded for this clone. The J gene is TRBJ1-5, the V gene TRBV7-9, with TRBD1 matching over 7 bases. The CDR3 runs to 15 residues. CDR1 and CDR2 from the germline V gene are SEHNR and FQNEAQ (reference sequence). V dropped 5 bases and J dropped 7; count of bases not matched to a gene: 11. CDR3: CASSQTGWLDQPQHF. CDR3 coding DNA: TGTGCCAGCAGCCAGACAGGGTGGCTCGACCAGCCCCAGCATTTT. Filled out from reference TRBV7-9 and TRBJ1-5, the complete variable domain reads DTGVSQNPRHKITKRGQNVTFRCDPISEHNRLYWYRQTLGQGPEFLTYFQNEAQLEKSRLLSDRFSAERPKGSFSTLEIQRTEQGDSAMYLCASSQTGWLDQPQHFGDGTRLSIL.

This clone has a handful of counts. This rearrangement joins TRBV28 to TRBJ1-6, with D uncertain. This CDR3 region has 15 residues. Deletions cut 3 bases from V and 5 bases from J, with 11 bases between. The germline V gene has CDR1 MDHEN and CDR2 SYDVKM. Here the CDR3 DNA reads TGTGCCAGCAGTTTGGAGAGGGCTGATAATTCACCCCTCCACTTT. Protein sequence: CASSLERADNSPLHF. Filled out from reference TRBV28 and TRBJ1-6, the complete variable domain reads DVKVTQSSRYLVKRTGEKVFLECVQDMDHENMFWYRQDPGLGLRLIYFSYDVKMKEKGDIPEGYSVSREKKERFSLILESASTNQTSMYLCASSLERADNSPLHFGNGTRLTVT.

This clone has more than one count but fewer than ten. The J gene is TRBJ2-5, the V gene TRBV5-1; a possible D gene is TRBD1 (6 bases). The CDR3 spans 13 residues. CDR1 SGHRS and CDR2 YFSETQ come from the germline V gene. Trimming shortened V by 4 bases and J by 3 bases, and 10 bases separated the two germline ends. CDR3 sequence reads: CASSPTGKETQYF. CDR3 DNA: TGCGCCAGCAGCCCTACAGGGAAAGAGACCCAGTACTTC.